This TCR beta chain derives from a study of cytomegalovirus exposure and HLA in healthy donors. Between the trimmed V and J ends, which lost 4 bases and 1 base, there was a span of 7 bases. The germline gives CDR1 SQVTM, CDR2 ANQGSEA. This CDR3 spans 12 amino acids. Study-wide results and caveats: Presence/absence analyses took donor sequencing depth as roughly uniform. The records held CMV serostatus as the only immune exposure information. Data from an earlier analysis indicated that most TCR beta V segments were productive either about 87% or about 30% of the time.

Points on this clone: No antigen is known for it.

The study ran its PCR with 60 Vbeta and 13 Jbeta primers. Only in-frame clones appear in the TCRdb table, and some are missing; sequencing was by immunoSEQ multiplex PCR. The sample records some 98,000 clones, about three quarters being singletons. The TCR was taken from a human donor in good health. Sequencing used PBMCs. The chain joins TRBV29-1 to TRBJ2-5; D is undetermined. CDR3 DNA sequence: TGCAGCGTTGGAGCAAGCCAAGAGACCCAGTACTTC. Protein product: CSVGASQETQYF. Full variable domain (remainder filled in from reference TRBV29-1 and TRBJ2-5): SAVISQKPSRDICQRGTSLTIQCQVDSQVTMMFWYRQQPGQSLTLIATANQGSEATYESGFVIDKFPISRPNLTFSTLTVSNMSPEDSSIYLCSVGASQETQYFGPGTRLLVL.